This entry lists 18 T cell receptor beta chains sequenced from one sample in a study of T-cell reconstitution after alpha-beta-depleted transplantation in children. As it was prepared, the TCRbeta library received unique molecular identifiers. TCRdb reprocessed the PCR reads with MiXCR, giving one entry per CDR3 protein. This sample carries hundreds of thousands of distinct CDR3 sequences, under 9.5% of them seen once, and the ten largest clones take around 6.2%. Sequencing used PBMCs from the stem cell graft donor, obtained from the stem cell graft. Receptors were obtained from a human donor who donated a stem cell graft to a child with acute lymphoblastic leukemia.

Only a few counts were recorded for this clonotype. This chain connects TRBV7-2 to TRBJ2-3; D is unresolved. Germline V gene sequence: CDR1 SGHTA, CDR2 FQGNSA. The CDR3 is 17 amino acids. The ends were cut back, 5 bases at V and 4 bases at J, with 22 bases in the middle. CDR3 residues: CASSPILGNWFSDTQYF. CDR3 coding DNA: TGTGCCAGCAGCCCCATCCTTGGGAATTGGTTCTCAGATACGCAGTATTTT.

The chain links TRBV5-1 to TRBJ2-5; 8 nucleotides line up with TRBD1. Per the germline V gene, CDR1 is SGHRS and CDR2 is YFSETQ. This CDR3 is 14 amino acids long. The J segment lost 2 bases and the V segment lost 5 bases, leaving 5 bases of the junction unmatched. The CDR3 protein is CASRRRGLQETQYF. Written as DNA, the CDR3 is TGCGCCAGCAGACGCAGGGGGCTTCAAGAGACCCAGTACTTC.

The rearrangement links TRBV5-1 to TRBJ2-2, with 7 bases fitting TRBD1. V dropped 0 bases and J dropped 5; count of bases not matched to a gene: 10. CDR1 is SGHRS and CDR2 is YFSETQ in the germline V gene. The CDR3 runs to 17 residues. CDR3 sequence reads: CASSLGDRSAETGELFF. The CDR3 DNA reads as TGCGCCAGCAGCTTGGGGGACAGATCGGCCGAAACCGGGGAGCTGTTTTTT.

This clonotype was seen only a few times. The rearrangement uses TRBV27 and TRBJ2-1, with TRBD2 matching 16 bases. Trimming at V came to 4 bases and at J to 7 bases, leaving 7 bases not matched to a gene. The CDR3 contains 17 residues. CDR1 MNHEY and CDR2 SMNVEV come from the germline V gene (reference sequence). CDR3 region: CASSSPGLAGGRNEQFF. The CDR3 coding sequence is TGTGCCAGCAGTTCCCCGGGACTAGCGGGGGGGCGGAATGAGCAGTTCTTC.

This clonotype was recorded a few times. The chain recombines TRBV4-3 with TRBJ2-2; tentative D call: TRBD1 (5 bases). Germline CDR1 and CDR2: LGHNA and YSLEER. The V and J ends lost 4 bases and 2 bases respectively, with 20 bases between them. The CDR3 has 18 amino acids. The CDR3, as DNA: TGCGCCAGCAGCCCACGGTGGCAGGACAAGACAAACACCGGGGAGCTGTTTTTT. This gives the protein CASSPRWQDKTNTGELFF.

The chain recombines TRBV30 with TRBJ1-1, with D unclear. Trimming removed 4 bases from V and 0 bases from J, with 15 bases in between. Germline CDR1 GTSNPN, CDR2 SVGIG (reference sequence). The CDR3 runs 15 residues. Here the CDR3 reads CAWTKRASMNTEAFF. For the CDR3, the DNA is TGTGCCTGGACCAAGAGGGCAAGCATGAACACTGAAGCTTTCTTT.

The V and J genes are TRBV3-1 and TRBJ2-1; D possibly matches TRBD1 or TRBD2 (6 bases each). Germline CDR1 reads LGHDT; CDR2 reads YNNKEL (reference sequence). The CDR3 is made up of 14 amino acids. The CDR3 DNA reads TGTGCTTTTGGGGGCGGGGCATCCTACAATGAGCAGTTCTTC. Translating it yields CAFGGGASYNEQFF.

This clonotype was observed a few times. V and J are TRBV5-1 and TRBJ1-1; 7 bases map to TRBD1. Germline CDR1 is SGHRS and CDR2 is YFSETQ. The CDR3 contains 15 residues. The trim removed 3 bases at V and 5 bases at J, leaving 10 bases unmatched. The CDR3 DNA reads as TGCGCCAGCAGCTATCGACAGGGCAGAGAAACTGAAGCTTTCTTT. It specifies CASSYRQGRETEAFF.

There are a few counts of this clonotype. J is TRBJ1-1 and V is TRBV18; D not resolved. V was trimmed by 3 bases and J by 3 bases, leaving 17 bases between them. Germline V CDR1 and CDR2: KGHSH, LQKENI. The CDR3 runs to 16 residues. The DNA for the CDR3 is TGTGCCAGCTCACCCATTCGTGGGGAGGTAGACACTGAAGCTTTCTTT. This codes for CASSPIRGEVDTEAFF.

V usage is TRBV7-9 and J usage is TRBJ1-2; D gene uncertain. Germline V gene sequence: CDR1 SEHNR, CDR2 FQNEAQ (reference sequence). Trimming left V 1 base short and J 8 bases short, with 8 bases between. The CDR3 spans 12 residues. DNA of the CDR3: TGTGCCAGCAGCTTAGATGGGGAAGGCTACACCTTC. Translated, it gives CASSLDGEGYTF.

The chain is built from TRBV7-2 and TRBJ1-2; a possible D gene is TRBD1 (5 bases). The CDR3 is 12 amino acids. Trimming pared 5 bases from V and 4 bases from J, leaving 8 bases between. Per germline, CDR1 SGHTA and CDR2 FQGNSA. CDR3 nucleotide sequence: TGTGCCAGCAGCAACGACAGCTATGGCTACACCTTC. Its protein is CASSNDSYGYTF.

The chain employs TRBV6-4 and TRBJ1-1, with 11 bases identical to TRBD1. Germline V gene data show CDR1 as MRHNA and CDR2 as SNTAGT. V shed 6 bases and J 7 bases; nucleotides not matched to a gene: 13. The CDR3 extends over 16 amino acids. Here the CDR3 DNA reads TGTGCCAGCAGAAATAGGACAGGGGGCAAGTCGATTGAAGCTTTCTTT. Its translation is CASRNRTGGKSIEAFF.

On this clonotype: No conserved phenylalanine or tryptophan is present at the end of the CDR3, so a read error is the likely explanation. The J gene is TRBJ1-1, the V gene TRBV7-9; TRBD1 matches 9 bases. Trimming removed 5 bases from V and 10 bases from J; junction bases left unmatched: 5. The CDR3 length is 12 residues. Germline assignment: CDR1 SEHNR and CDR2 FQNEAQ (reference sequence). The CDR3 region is CASSGGQGTAFV. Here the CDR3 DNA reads TGTGCCAGCAGCGGGGGACAGGGCACAGCTTTCGTT.

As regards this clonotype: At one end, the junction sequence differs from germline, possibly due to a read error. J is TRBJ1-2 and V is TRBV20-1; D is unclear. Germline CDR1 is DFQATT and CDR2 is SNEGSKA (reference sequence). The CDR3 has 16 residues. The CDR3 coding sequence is TGCTGTGCTGAGTCCCCTAGGGATCTGGAAAACTATGGCTACACCTTC. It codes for CCAESPRDLENYGYTF.

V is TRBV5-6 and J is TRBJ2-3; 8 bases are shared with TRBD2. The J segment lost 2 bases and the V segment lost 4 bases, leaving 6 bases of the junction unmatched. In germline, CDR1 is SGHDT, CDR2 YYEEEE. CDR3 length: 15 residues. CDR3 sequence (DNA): TGTGCCAGCAGCAGGCGGGGGGCCTTCACAGATACGCAGTATTTT. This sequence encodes CASSRRGAFTDTQYF.

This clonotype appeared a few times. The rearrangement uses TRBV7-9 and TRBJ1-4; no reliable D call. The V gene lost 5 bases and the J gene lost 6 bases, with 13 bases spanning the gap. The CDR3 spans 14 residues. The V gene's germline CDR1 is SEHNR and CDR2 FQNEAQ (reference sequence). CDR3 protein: CASSIYPADEKLFF. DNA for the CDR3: TGTGCCAGCAGCATTTACCCAGCGGATGAAAAACTGTTTTTT.

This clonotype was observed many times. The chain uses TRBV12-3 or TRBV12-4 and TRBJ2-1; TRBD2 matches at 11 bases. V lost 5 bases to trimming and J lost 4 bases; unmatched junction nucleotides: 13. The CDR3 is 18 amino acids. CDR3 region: CASSVKLPGLAVYNEQFF. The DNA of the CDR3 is TGTGCCAGCAGTGTAAAGCTCCCGGGACTAGCGGTTTACAATGAGCAGTTCTTC.

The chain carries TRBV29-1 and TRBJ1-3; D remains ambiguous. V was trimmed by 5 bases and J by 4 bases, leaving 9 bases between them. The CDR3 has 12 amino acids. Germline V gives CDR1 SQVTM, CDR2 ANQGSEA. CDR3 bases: TGCAGCGTTTTCGGACGCGGAAACACCATATATTTT. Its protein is CSVFGRGNTIYF.